This entry is about one T cell receptor beta chain. The junction departs from the called germline gene at one end, perhaps through a read error. The germline CDR1 and CDR2 sequences are DFQATT and SNEGSKA (reference sequence). The CDR3 sequence is 15 residues long. These data originate in a study of blood T cells in healthy people across ages. Primers used in a second PCR of roughly 7 to 12 cycles were a sample-barcoded 5' primer and a J-beta primer mix. A minimum of 3 million CDR3-containing paired-end reads was obtained for each sample. TCRdb recomputed calls from the 5' RACE reads with MiXCR, one row per CDR3 protein. Among approximately 850,000 distinct CDR3 sequences, 40% to 50% were seen once, and the ten largest hold about a fifth. The people who gave samples were healthy Caucasians from Russia, aged roughly 6 to 90. Each donor supplied approximately 10 milliliters of peripheral blood. Each sample gave at least 7 million isolated PBMCs.

The sample was blood. The TCR was taken from a man in his sixties in good health. This chain uses TRBV20-1 with TRBJ2-1; TRBD2 is a possible D gene (6 bases). The CDR3 protein is CSAPGTAVSYNGQFF. The CDR3 nucleotides are TGCAGTGCGCCCGGGACTGCGGTTTCCTACAATGGGCAGTTCTTC.